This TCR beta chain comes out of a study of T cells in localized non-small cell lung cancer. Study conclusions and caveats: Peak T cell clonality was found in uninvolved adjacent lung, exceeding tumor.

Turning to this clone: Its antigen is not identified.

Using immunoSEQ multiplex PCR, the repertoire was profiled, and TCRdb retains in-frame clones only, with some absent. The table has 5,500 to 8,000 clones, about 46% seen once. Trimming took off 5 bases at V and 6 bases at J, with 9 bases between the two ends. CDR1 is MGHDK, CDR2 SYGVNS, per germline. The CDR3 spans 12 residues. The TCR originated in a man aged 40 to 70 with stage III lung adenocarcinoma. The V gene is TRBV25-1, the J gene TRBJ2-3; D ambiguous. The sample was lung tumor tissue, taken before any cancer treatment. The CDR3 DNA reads TGTGCCAGCAGTCTCCTGTCTGATACGCAGTATTTT. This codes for CASSLLSDTQYF.